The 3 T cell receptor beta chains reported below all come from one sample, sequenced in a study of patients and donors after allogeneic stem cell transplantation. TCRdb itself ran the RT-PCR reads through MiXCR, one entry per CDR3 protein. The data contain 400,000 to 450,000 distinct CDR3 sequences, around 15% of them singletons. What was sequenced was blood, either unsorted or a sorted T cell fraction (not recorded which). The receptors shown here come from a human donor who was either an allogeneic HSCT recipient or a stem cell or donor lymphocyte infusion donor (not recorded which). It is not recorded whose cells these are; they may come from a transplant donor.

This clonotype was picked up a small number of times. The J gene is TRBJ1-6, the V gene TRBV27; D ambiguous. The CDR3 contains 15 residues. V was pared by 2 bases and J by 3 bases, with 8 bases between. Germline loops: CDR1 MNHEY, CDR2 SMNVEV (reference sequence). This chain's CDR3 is CASSLEYFYNSPLHF. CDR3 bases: TGTGCCAGCAGTTTAGAATATTTCTATAATTCACCCCTCCACTTT.

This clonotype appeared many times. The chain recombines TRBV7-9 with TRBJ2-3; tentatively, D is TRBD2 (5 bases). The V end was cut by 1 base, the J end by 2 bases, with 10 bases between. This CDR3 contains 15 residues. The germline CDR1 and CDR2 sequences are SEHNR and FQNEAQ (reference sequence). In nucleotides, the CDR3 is TGTGCCAGCAGCTTAGTTGGCGGGTACACAGATACGCAGTATTTT. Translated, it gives CASSLVGGYTDTQYF.

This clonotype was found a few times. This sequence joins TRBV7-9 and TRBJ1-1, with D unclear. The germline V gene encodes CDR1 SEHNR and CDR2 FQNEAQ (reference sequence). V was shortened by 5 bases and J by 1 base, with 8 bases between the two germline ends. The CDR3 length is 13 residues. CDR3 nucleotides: TGTGCCAGCAGCACCAGTAAGAACACTGAAGCTTTCTTT. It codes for CASSTSKNTEAFF. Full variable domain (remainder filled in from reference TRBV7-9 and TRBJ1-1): DTGVSQNPRHKITKRGQNVTFRCDPISEHNRLYWYRQTLGQGPEFLTYFQNEAQLEKSRLLSDRFSAERPKGSFSTLEIQRTEQGDSAMYLCASSTSKNTEAFFGQGTRLTVV.